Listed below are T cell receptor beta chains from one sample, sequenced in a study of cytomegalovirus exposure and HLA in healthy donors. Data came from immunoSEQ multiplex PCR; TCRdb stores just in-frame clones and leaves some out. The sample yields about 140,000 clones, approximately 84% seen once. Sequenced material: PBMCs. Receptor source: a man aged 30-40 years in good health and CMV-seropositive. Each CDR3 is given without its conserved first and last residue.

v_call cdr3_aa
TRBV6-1 ASRNSGSSYNEQF
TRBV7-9 ASSLGVAGGQDTQY
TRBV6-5 ASRRQGNYGYT
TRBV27 ASSTTLFGTVNTEAF
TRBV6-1 ASSWGGDEQY
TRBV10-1 ASSESRTGANSPLH
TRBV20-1 SARERAGYT
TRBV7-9 ASSEPGQGGREQY
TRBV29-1 SVDGSSGGSYEQY
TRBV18 ASSRTGSTEAF
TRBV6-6 ASSPGLVKTQY
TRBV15 ATSSRVGNEKLF
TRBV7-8 ASSPGTANYGYT
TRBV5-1 ASSVASGGLGEQF
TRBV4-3 ASSQEVARGHGNTIY
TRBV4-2 ASSRTVNTEAF
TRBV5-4 ASSLDQGTGANVLT
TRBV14 ASSQGQNTEAF
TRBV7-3 ASSEVAGNTIY
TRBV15 ATSSRLAKSSDTQY
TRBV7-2 ASSLVSAGRPPGNTIY
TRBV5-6 ASSETGADTQY
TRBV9 ASSAGTSGRNEQF
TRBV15 ATSRPSGRTADTQY
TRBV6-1 ASKGQGASNTEAF
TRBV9 ASSVSGSGHNEQF
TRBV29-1 SVIGAHGNTIY
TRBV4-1 ASSSTYEQY
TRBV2 ASSARGAF
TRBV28 ASSLTLAGGNEQF
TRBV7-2 ASSLAGQVGYEQF
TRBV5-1 ASSLVQGSSSGKTYEQY
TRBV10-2 ASRVDRNTEAF
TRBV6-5 ASSYRRDRAGEQY
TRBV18 ASSLAGQGADTQY
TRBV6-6 ASSYGGRNYEQY
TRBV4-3 ASSQDRAAGVSTDTQY
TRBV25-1 ASSDTGARYPVNYGYT
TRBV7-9 ASSGTSSYEQY
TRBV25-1 ASSENLDSKLPEAF
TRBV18 ASSRIQENNQPQH
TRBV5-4 ASSPGQSRGETQY
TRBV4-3 ASSQGSDRGNTGELF
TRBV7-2 ASSYGLALVADTQY
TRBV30 ACHDRGVSYEQY
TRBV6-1 ATSYGTGATYEQY
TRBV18 ASSPQGGIEQF
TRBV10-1 ASSLTSGSVEQF
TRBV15 ATSRDSSGSGEQY
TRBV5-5 ASSLVAGGTNEKLF
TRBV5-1 ASSRGRDREAGELF